This T cell receptor (beta chain) was observed in a study of T cell repertoires in cytomegalovirus infection. Study-wide background: Public TCR beta signatures provided an indication of both CMV infection and a matching HLA type. Notes on the study in general: Clonotypes of TCR beta that were HLA-C-restricted and CMV-specific dominated the ex vivo response. CMV carriers with the relevant HLA were identified by cumulative public TCR beta family frequency.

TCRdb re-called the reads with MiXCR, one entry per CDR3 protein. The table includes some 70,000 distinct CDR3 sequences, approximately 22% detected once. Concerning this clonotype itself: Its target is unknown.

The sequence was obtained from a human donor in good health (CMV status not recorded). Some clones in this sample may be carry-over from other donors' samples. Sequenced input: PBMCs, sequenced either directly or after in vitro stimulation (not recorded which).

The CDR3, as DNA: TGTGCCAGTAGCCTATTTCCCGCGTTCGGTGAAGCTTTCTTT. This translates into CASSLFPAFGEAFF. The chain joins TRBV19 to TRBJ1-1; the D is unclear. The CDR3 covers 14 residues. The ends were cut back, 6 bases at V and 7 bases at J, with 18 bases in the middle. From germline, CDR1 is LNHDA and CDR2 SQIVND (reference sequence).